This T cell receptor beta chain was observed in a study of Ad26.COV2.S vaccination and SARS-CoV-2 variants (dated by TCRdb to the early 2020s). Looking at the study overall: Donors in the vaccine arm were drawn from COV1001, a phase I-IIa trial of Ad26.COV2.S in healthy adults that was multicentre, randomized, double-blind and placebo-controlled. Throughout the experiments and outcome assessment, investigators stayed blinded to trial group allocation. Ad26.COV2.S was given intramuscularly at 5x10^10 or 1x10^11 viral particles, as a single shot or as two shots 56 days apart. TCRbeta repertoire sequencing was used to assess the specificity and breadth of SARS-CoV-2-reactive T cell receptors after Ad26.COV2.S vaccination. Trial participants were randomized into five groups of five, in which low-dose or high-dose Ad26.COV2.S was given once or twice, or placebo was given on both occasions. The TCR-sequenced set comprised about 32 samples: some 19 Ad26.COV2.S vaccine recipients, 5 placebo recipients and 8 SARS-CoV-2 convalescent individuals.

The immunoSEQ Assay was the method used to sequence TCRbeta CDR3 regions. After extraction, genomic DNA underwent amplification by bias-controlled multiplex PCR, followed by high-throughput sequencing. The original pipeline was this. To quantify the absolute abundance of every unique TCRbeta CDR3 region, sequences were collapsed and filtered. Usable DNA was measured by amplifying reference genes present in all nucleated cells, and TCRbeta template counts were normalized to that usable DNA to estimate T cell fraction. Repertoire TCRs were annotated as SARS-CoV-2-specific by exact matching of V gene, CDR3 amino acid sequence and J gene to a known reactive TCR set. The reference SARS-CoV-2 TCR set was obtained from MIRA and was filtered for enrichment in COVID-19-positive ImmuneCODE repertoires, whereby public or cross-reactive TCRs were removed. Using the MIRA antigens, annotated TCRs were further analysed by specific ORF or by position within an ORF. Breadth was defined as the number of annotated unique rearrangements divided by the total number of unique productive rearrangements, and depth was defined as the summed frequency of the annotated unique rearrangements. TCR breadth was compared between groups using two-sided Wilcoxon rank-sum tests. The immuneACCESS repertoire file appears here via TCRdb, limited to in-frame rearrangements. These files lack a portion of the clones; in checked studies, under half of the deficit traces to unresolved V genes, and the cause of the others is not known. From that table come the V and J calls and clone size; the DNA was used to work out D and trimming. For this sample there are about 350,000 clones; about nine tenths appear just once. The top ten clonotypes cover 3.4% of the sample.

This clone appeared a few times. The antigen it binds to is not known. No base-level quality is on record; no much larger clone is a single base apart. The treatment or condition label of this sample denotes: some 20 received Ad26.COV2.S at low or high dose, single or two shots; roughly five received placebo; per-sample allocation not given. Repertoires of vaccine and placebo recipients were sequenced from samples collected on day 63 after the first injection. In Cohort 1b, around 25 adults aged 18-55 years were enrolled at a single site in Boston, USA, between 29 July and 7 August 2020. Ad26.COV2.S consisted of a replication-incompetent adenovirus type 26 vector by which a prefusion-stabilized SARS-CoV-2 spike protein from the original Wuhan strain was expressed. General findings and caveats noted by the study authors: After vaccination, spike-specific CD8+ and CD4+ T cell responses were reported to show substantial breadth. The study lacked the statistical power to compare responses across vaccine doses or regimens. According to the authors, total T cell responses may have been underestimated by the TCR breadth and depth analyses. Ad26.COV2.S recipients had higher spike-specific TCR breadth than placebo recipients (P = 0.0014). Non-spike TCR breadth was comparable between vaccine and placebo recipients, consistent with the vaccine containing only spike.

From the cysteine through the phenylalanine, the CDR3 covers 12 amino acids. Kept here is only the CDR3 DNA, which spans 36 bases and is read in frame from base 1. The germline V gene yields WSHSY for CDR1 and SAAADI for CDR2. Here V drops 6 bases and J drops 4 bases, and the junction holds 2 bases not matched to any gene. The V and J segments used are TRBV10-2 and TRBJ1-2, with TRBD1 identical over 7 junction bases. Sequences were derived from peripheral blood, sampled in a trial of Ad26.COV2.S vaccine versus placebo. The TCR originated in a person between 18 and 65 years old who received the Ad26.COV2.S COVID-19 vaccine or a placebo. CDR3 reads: CASRGQSYGYTF. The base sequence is TGCGCCAGCAGGGGACAGTCCTATGGCTACACCTTC.